These 22 T cell receptor beta chains were sequenced from one sample in a study of T and B cells in COVID-19 patients (TCRdb year 2020). The sequencer was an Illumina MiSeq. Multiplex PCR with BIOMED2 TRB-A/B primer pools was used to amplify TRB rearrangements. The public reads were reanalyzed by TCRdb: fastp trimming at Q25, MiXCR alignment, in-frame beta chains only. Rows matching on CDR3 protein sequence are summarized as one entry with the most common DNA and genes. Counted in this sample were 5,000 to 6,500 distinct CDR3 sequences; roughly 27% of them appeared once. The top ten hold 30% to 45% of the sample. TRB repertoires were amplified using roughly 220-550 ng of genomic DNA isolated from blood. The sample comprised blood. Receptor source: a human donor with active COVID-19. The donor label of this sample is uncertain.

This clonotype is medium-sized within its sample. The chain carries TRBV18 and TRBJ1-4, with 9 nucleotides matching TRBD1. V dropped 3 bases and J dropped 7; count of bases not matched to a gene: 6. Looked up from germline, CDR1 is KGHSH and CDR2 is LQKENI. The CDR3 extends over 15 amino acids. CDR3 in amino acids: CASSPTGTGSEKLFF. In DNA, the CDR3 is TGTGCCAGCTCACCCACCGGGACAGGGAGTGAAAAACTGTTTTTT.

This clonotype is labeled as medium-sized (0.01 to 0.1%). The genes are TRBV6-5 and TRBJ1-2; no clear D gene. The V gene lost 7 bases and the J gene lost 7 bases, with 19 bases spanning the gap. The CDR3 spans 14 residues. The germline V gene has CDR1 MNHEY and CDR2 SVGAGI. The CDR3 region is CASTSIVGQSGYTF. The CDR3 DNA reads TGTGCCAGCACCTCTATAGTAGGGCAAAGTGGCTACACCTTC.

CDR3 bases: TGTGCCAGCAGAGGGGGAAGGGCGAACACCGGGGAGCTGTTTTTT. Protein sequence: CASRGGRANTGELFF. The chain recombines TRBV11-3 with TRBJ2-2; tentatively, D is TRBD1 (6 bases). Germline CDR1 and CDR2: SGHNT and YENEEA. Between the trimmed V and J ends, which lost 6 bases and 0 bases, there was a span of 11 bases. The CDR3 is 15 amino acids.

This clonotype counts as medium-sized. This chain joins TRBV6-5 and TRBJ2-2; tentative D call: TRBD2 (6 bases). V was shortened by 3 bases and J by 4 bases, with 18 bases between the two germline ends. The germline V gene has CDR1 MNHEY and CDR2 SVGAGI. The CDR3 extends over 17 amino acids. The CDR3 sequence is CASSYQGPSGGTGELFF. The CDR3 bases are TGTGCCAGCAGTTATCAAGGGCCCTCCGGGGGCACCGGGGAGCTGTTTTTT.

The rearrangement links TRBV5-6 to TRBJ1-1; D is unresolved. Germline CDR1 and CDR2: SGHDT and YYEEEE. This CDR3 region has 13 residues. Trimming stripped 6 bases from V and 3 bases from J, with 12 bases between. The CDR3 sequence is CASTIESHTEAFF. The CDR3 DNA reads as TGTGCCAGCACCATAGAGAGCCACACTGAAGCTTTCTTT.

This clonotype has more than one count but fewer than ten. V and J are TRBV6-5 and TRBJ2-7, with D uncertain. CDR3 size: 13 residues. V was cut by 6 bases and J by 6 bases, with 15 bases left in between. CDR1 and CDR2 (germline): MNHEY, SVGAGI. Here the CDR3 reads CASSLPHAVEQYF. CDR3 in DNA: TGTGCCAGCAGCTTACCTCACGCGGTCGAGCAGTACTTC.

In this sample, this clonotype is medium-sized. The chain employs TRBV30 and TRBJ1-2; D gene uncertain. The V end was cut by 7 bases, the J end by 7 bases, with 16 bases between. CDR3 length: 12 amino acids. Germline CDR1 reads GTSNPN; CDR2 reads SVGIG (reference sequence). Written as DNA, the CDR3 is TGTGCCTTCTCGCGGGGTATAGGTGGCTACACCTTC. Encoded protein: CAFSRGIGGYTF. Together with reference TRBV30 and TRBJ1-2, the CDR3 gives the full variable domain: SQTIHQWPATLVQPVGSPLSLECTVEGTSNPNLYWYRQAAGRGLQLLFYSVGIGQISSEVPQNLSASRPQDRQFILSSKKLLLSDSGFYLCAFSRGIGGYTFGSGTRLTVV.

The chain employs TRBV6-2 or TRBV6-3 and TRBJ2-7, with 16 bases identical to TRBD2. Looked up from germline, CDR1 is MNHEY and CDR2 is SVGEGT. V was pared by 5 bases and J by 2 bases, with 6 bases of the junction left unmatched. There are 17 residues in the CDR3. CDR3 sequence reads: CASSTPGTSGRAYEQYF. The CDR3 region has the DNA TGTGCCAGCAGTACCCCTGGGACTAGCGGGAGGGCCTACGAGCAGTACTTC.

The chain uses TRBV19 and TRBJ1-1, with 7 bases that match TRBD1. The junction had 5 bases not matched to a gene; V was cut back by 5 bases and J by 5 bases. Germline lookup yields CDR1 LNHDA and CDR2 SQIVND (reference sequence). The CDR3 sequence is 13 residues long. CDR3 in amino acids: CASSPQGLTEAFF. In nucleotides, the CDR3 is TGTGCCAGTAGTCCACAGGGGTTGACTGAAGCTTTCTTT.

The chain couples TRBV11-3 to TRBJ2-1, with TRBD2 identical over 8 bases. The CDR3 totals 11 residues. Germline CDR1 and CDR2: SGHNT and YENEEA. CDR3 sequence reads: CARGARNEQFF. CDR3 nucleotides: TGTGCGCGGGGGGCGCGCAATGAGCAGTTCTTC.

This clonotype appeared a few times. The V call is TRBV18, the J call TRBJ1-1; no definite D call. The CDR3 totals 13 residues. Deletions cut 4 bases from V and 6 bases from J, with 12 bases between. The germline CDR1 and CDR2 sequences are KGHSH and LQKENI. The CDR3 bases are TGTGCCAGCTCACGAGGGTCAATCCCTGAAGCTTTCTTT. It specifies CASSRGSIPEAFF.

The rearrangement links TRBV6-5 to TRBJ1-3; D unclear. V lost 6 bases to trimming and J lost 11 bases, with 17 bases between them. Germline loops: CDR1 MNHEY, CDR2 SVGAGI. The CDR3 covers 13 residues. DNA for the CDR3: TGTGCCAGCAGCCATATCGTGGCGGACGCCATATATTTT. Translating it yields CASSHIVADAIYF.

This clonotype is judged medium-sized. The CDR3 here is CASSPPGQGASYEQYF. CDR3 nucleotide sequence: TGTGCCAGCTCACCACCCGGCCAGGGGGCTAGCTACGAGCAGTACTTC. The chain employs TRBV18 and TRBJ2-7; 8 bases map to TRBD1. V was pared by 0 bases and J by 3 bases, with 7 bases of the junction left unmatched. In germline, CDR1 is KGHSH, CDR2 LQKENI. This CDR3 has 16 amino acids.

Here the CDR3 reads CASSEKAANYGYTF. CDR3 DNA: TGTGCCAGCAGTGAGAAGGCGGCGAACTATGGCTACACCTTC. The chain is built from TRBV6-5 and TRBJ1-2, with D unresolved. Trimming removed 5 bases from V and 2 bases from J, with 12 bases in between. CDR3 length equals 14 residues. Germline V gene sequence: CDR1 MNHEY, CDR2 SVGAGI.

This clonotype has more than one count but fewer than ten. This rearrangement joins TRBV18 to TRBJ2-4; no clear D. CDR3 size: 15 residues. Germline V lookup: CDR1 KGHSH, CDR2 LQKENI. V shed 2 bases and J shed 0 bases, with 8 bases lying between them. CDR3 coding DNA: TGTGCCAGCTCACCAGAACGGCTAGCCAAAAACATTCAGTACTTC. This codes for CASSPERLAKNIQYF. Full variable domain (outside the CDR3, taken from reference TRBV18 and TRBJ2-4): NAGVMQNPRHLVRRRGQEARLRCSPMKGHSHVYWYRQLPEEGLKFMVYLQKENIIDESGMPKERFSAEFPKEGPSILRIQQVVRGDSAAYFCASSPERLAKNIQYFGAGTRLSVL.

Judged by abundance, this clonotype is medium-sized. The J gene is TRBJ2-5, the V gene TRBV5-4; weak D call: TRBD1 (5 bases). V was trimmed by 0 bases and J by 3 bases, leaving 6 bases between them. The CDR3 extends over 13 amino acids. CDR1 and CDR2 from the germline V gene are SGHNT and YYREEE (reference sequence). The CDR3 spells CASSLEGEETQYF. The CDR3 nucleotides read TGTGCCAGCAGCTTGGAAGGGGAAGAGACCCAGTACTTC. The full variable domain, in which reference TRBV5-4 and TRBJ2-5 provide the parts outside the CDR3, is ETGVTQSPTHLIKTRGQQVTLRCSSQSGHNTVSWYQQALGQGPQFIFQYYREEENGRGNFPPRFSGLQFPNYSSELNVNALELDDSALYLCASSLEGEETQYFGPGTRLLVL.

By frequency in the sample, this clonotype is medium-sized. The chain couples TRBV27 to TRBJ2-2, with D possibly matching TRBD1 (7 bases). V shed 9 bases and J shed 5 bases, with 16 bases lying between them. The CDR3 spans 14 residues. Per germline, CDR1 MNHEY and CDR2 SMNVEV (reference sequence). The CDR3 sequence is CASWTRGETGELFF. CDR3 in DNA: TGTGCCAGTTGGACCAGGGGGGAAACCGGGGAGCTGTTTTTT.

A word on this clonotype: This may arise from a read error, as a much more abundant clone is one base away. The chain links TRBV12-3 or TRBV12-4 to TRBJ2-4; 11 bases align to TRBD2. This CDR3 has 14 amino acids. CDR3 protein: CANSFELAGAFQYF. CDR3 bases: TGTGCCAACAGTTTTGAACTAGCGGGGGCTTTTCAGTACTTC.

Only a few counts were recorded for this clonotype. CDR3 protein: CASSPLTGNYGYTF. In nucleotides, the CDR3 is TGTGCCAGCAGCCCCTTGACTGGAAACTATGGCTACACCTTC. The genes are TRBV5-6 and TRBJ1-2; D remains unclear. Germline V CDR1 and CDR2: SGHDT, YYEEEE. V lost 4 bases and J lost 2, with 12 bases in between. This CDR3 is 14 amino acids long.

This clonotype was recorded once. This chain connects TRBV29-1 to TRBJ1-2, with 8 bases aligning to TRBD1. The CDR3 is 13 amino acids. Germline V gene data show CDR1 as SQVTM and CDR2 as ANQGSEA. J gave up 5 bases and V 4 bases, and 6 bases lay outside the gene matches. The DNA of the CDR3 is TGCAGCGTTGTGGACAGGGCCCAATATGGCTACACCTTC. Encoded protein: CSVVDRAQYGYTF.

This clonotype was observed a handful of times. The V call is TRBV24-1, the J call TRBJ2-2, with TRBD1 matching 7 bases. This CDR3 contains 15 residues. Germline CDR1 KGHDR, CDR2 SFDVKD. V gave up 5 bases and J gave up 4 bases; unmatched junction bases: 6. CDR3 coding DNA: TGTGCCACCAGTGCCACGACAGGGACCACCGGGGAGCTGTTTTTT. It codes for CATSATTGTTGELFF.

Within the sample, this clonotype is medium-sized. V is TRBV29-1 and J is TRBJ1-2; TRBD1 might be the D (5 bases). The CDR3 is 13 amino acids. V dropped 0 bases and J dropped 6 bases, with 11 bases sitting between them. Germline V gene sequence: CDR1 SQVTM, CDR2 ANQGSEA. In nucleotides, the CDR3 is TGCAGCGTTGAAGATGTCGCAGGGCATGGCTACACCTTC. Its protein is CSVEDVAGHGYTF.